These 28 T cell receptor beta chains were all obtained from the same sample, sequenced in a study of cytomegalovirus exposure and HLA in healthy donors. PCR involved 60 Vbeta and 13 Jbeta primers. TCRdb keeps only in-frame clones here, not all; method: immunoSEQ multiplex PCR. The sample lists over 200,000 clones, 75% to 80% occurring once. Sequenced sample: PBMCs. These receptor sequences come from a male donor in good health and CMV-seronegative.

The chain employs TRBV21-1 and TRBJ1-5; the D call in the table, TRBD1, was not verified against the DNA. TRBV21-1 is deemed a pseudogene. CDR3 length: 16 residues. As DNA, the CDR3 is TGTGCCAGCAGCCCGTACCCAGACAGGGGATGGCAGCCCCAGCATTTT. Protein sequence: CASSPYPDRGWQPQHF.

This clone occurred a few times. The chain links TRBV28 to TRBJ1-1; D gene uncertain. Germline loops: CDR1 MDHEN, CDR2 SYDVKM. Trimming cost V 7 bases and J 4 bases, with 19 bases left between them. CDR3 length: 15 amino acids. The CDR3: CASILRRGGTTEAFF. The CDR3 region has the DNA TGTGCCAGCATCCTAAGGAGAGGAGGTACCACTGAAGCTTTCTTT.

CDR3: CASSPETGKPYGYTF. CDR3 DNA: TGTGCCAGCTCACCGGAAACAGGGAAGCCCTATGGCTACACCTTC. The chain links TRBV18 to TRBJ1-2, with a weak D call TRBD1 (6 bases). CDR3 length equals 15 residues. V gave up 3 bases and J gave up 4 bases, with 15 bases separating them. Germline V gene sequence: CDR1 KGHSH, CDR2 LQKENI.

The rearrangement links TRBV27 to TRBJ1-5, with D possibly being TRBD1 (5 bases). Trimming removed 2 bases at V and 4 bases at J, with 15 bases between. The CDR3 extends over 16 amino acids. In germline, CDR1 is MNHEY, CDR2 SMNVEV (reference sequence). CDR3 nucleotide sequence: TGTGCCAGCAGTTTAGGGGGGAATCTAAGGAATCAGCCCCAGCATTTT. Its protein is CASSLGGNLRNQPQHF.

The V gene is TRBV20-1, the J gene TRBJ1-2; possibly TRBD1 for D (5 bases). Germline CDR1 reads DFQATT; CDR2 reads SNEGSKA (reference sequence). The length of the CDR3 is 11 residues. With 5 bases removed from V and 7 bases from J, the gap between germline ends came to 11 bases. The CDR3 protein is CSASLDSGYTF. As DNA, the CDR3 is TGCAGTGCTTCTTTAGACAGTGGCTACACCTTC.

This sequence joins TRBV9 and TRBJ2-3, with D possibly TRBD2 on 6 matching bases. CDR1 SGDLS and CDR2 YYNGEE come from the germline V gene. V lost 4 bases and J lost 2, with 14 bases in between. The CDR3 covers 15 residues. The DNA of the CDR3 is TGTGCCAGCAGCCCCGTTGTAGCGGACACAGATACGCAGTATTTT. Protein product: CASSPVVADTDTQYF.

This clone was seen a few times. CDR3 amino acids: CASSPDRDRETQYF. CDR3 nucleotides: TGTGCCAGCAGCCCCGACAGGGATCGGGAGACCCAGTACTTC. This rearrangement joins TRBV9 to TRBJ2-5; 7 positions match TRBD1. The CDR3 is 14 amino acids. Trimming removed 4 bases from V and 5 bases from J; junction bases left unmatched: 8. Germline assignment: CDR1 SGDLS and CDR2 YYNGEE. Full variable domain (remainder filled in from reference TRBV9 and TRBJ2-5): DSGVTQTPKHLITATGQRVTLRCSPRSGDLSVYWYQQSLDQGLQFLIQYYNGEERAKGNILERFSAQQFPDLHSELNLSSLELGDSALYFCASSPDRDRETQYFGPGTRLLVL.

CDR3 residues: CAWSVGDRGLETQYF. In DNA form, the CDR3 reads TGTGCCTGGAGTGTTGGGGACAGGGGGCTTGAGACCCAGTACTTC. The chain couples TRBV30 to TRBJ2-5; 12 nucleotides align to TRBD1. V lost 0 bases to trimming and J lost 5 bases; unmatched junction nucleotides: 4. The CDR3 is 15 residues long. Per germline, CDR1 GTSNPN and CDR2 SVGIG (reference sequence).

This clone was detected only a few times. This chain links TRBV2 with TRBJ1-1; 11 positions agree with TRBD1. Germline CDR1 SNHLY, CDR2 FYNNEI. The CDR3 is made up of 19 amino acids. With V trimmed by 1 base and J by 5 bases, 15 bases remained unmatched. CDR3 sequence reads: CASSEGFGGGTGGNTEAFF. In DNA, the CDR3 is TGTGCCAGCAGTGAAGGATTTGGGGGGGGGACAGGGGGAAATACTGAAGCTTTCTTT. The full variable domain, with the rest looked up from reference TRBV2 and TRBJ1-1, is EPEVTQTPSHQVTQMGQEVILRCVPISNHLYFYWYRQILGQKVEFLVSFYNNEISEKSEIFDDQFSVERPDGSNFTLKIRSTKLEDSAMYFCASSEGFGGGTGGNTEAFFGQGTRLTVV.

The CDR3 DNA reads as TGTGCCATCAGTGGGCAGAGGACTTACAATGAGCAGTTCTTC. It specifies CAISGQRTYNEQFF. This chain uses TRBV10-3 with TRBJ2-1, with D possibly matching TRBD2 (5 bases). The germline V gene encodes CDR1 ENHRY and CDR2 SYGVKD. The CDR3 loop spans 14 amino acids. V lost 4 bases and J lost 4, with 11 bases in between.

The genes are TRBV10-3 and TRBJ1-1, with TRBD1 matching over 11 bases. CDR1 and CDR2 from the germline V gene are ENHRY and SYGVKD. The CDR3 totals 16 residues. The V and J ends lost 7 bases and 4 bases, in that order; junction bases with no gene match: 11. The CDR3 spells CAITLNRDRGGTEAFF. CDR3 coding DNA: TGTGCCATCACCTTAAACCGGGACAGGGGGGGCACTGAAGCTTTCTTT.

This clone was detected once. The chain has TRBV7-9 and TRBJ1-5; no firm D call. CDR3 length: 13 residues. The V gene lost 6 bases and the J gene lost 7 bases, with 13 bases spanning the gap. CDR1 SEHNR and CDR2 FQNEAQ come from the germline V gene (reference sequence). CDR3: CASSPRAGQPQHF. The CDR3 coding sequence is TGTGCCAGCAGTCCGAGAGCGGGACAGCCCCAGCATTTT.

This chain uses TRBV27 with TRBJ2-7, with a tentative D call TRBD2 (5 bases). Germline CDR1 is MNHEY and CDR2 is SMNVEV (reference sequence). V was cut by 2 bases and J by 6 bases, with 11 bases left in between. The CDR3 consists of 13 residues. The CDR3 here is CASSLPGGFEQYF. As DNA, the CDR3 is TGTGCCAGCAGTTTACCAGGAGGCTTCGAGCAGTACTTC.

The chain employs TRBV2 and TRBJ2-1, with TRBD1 as a possible D gene (5 bases). Germline CDR1 and CDR2: SNHLY and FYNNEI. This CDR3 region has 15 residues. V lost 6 bases to trimming and J lost 0 bases, with 12 bases between them. This CDR3 reads CASRALDSSYNEQFF. CDR3 bases: TGTGCCAGCAGGGCCCTTGACAGCTCCTACAATGAGCAGTTCTTC. Using reference TRBV2 and TRBJ2-1 for the parts outside the CDR3, the full variable domain is EPEVTQTPSHQVTQMGQEVILRCVPISNHLYFYWYRQILGQKVEFLVSFYNNEISEKSEIFDDQFSVERPDGSNFTLKIRSTKLEDSAMYFCASRALDSSYNEQFFGPGTRLTVL.

This clone showed up just a few times. This sequence joins TRBV28 and TRBJ2-7, with D tentatively TRBD1 (5 bases). The CDR3 is 14 residues long. The germline CDR1 and CDR2 sequences are MDHEN and SYDVKM. V lost 5 bases and J lost 2, with 13 bases in between. The CDR3 region is CASSPLVGPYEQYF. CDR3 coding DNA: TGTGCCAGCAGTCCCTTGGTGGGGCCCTACGAGCAGTACTTC.

The chain joins TRBV5-1 to TRBJ1-1; TRBD1 is a possible D gene (6 bases). CDR1 and CDR2 from the germline V gene are SGHRS and YFSETQ. There are 14 residues in the CDR3. Trimming shortened V by 4 bases and J by 7 bases, and 17 bases separated the two germline ends. The CDR3 bases are TGCGCCAGCAGCCGAACGGGGGGCAGGAATGAAGCTTTCTTT. As protein: CASSRTGGRNEAFF.

Comments on this clone: The sample contains more than one DNA sequence encoding this CDR3. This chain connects TRBV28 to TRBJ2-1; possible D gene TRBD2, 6 bases. Trimming removed 3 bases at V and 0 bases at J, with 6 bases between. The CDR3 is made up of 14 amino acids. Germline lookup yields CDR1 MDHEN and CDR2 SYDVKM. The CDR3 DNA is TGTGCCAGCAGTTTGGGGGGCTCCTACAATGAGCAGTTCTTC. It codes for CASSLGGSYNEQFF.

V is TRBV9 and J is TRBJ2-5; the D gene is possibly TRBD2 (7 bases). The CDR3 contains 14 residues. The V end was cut by 3 bases, the J end by 4 bases, with 13 bases between. Germline CDR1 SGDLS, CDR2 YYNGEE. CDR3 protein: CASSGQGRGETQYF. Here the CDR3 DNA reads TGTGCCAGCAGCGGTCAGGGGAGGGGAGAGACCCAGTACTTC.

The chain is built from TRBV7-3 and TRBJ2-5, with D possibly matching TRBD2 (7 bases). Germline CDR1 is SGHTA and CDR2 is FQGTGA. The CDR3 sequence is 14 residues long. Trimming removed 5 bases at V and 3 bases at J, with 13 bases between. The CDR3 nucleotides read TGTGCCAGCAGCCGGAGGGGGGGAAAAGAGACCCAGTACTTC. Translation gives CASSRRGGKETQYF. The whole variable domain, filled in from reference TRBV7-3 and TRBJ2-5, reads GAGVSQTPSNKVTEKGKYVELRCDPISGHTALYWYRQSLGQGPEFLIYFQGTGAADDSGLPNDRFFAVRPEGSVSTLKIQRTERGDSAVYLCASSRRGGKETQYFGPGTRLLVL.

The rearrangement links TRBV30 to TRBJ1-5; 9 bases are shared with TRBD1. Germline-derived CDR1 and CDR2 are GTSNPN and SVGIG (reference sequence). This CDR3 is 14 amino acids long. Trimming cost V 3 bases and J 5 bases; bases outside gene matches: 5. CDR3 protein: CAWRVGQGYQPQHF. The CDR3 DNA sequence: TGTGCCTGGAGGGTCGGACAGGGGTATCAGCCCCAGCATTTT.

The rearrangement joins TRBV5-1 to TRBJ2-7, with 7 bases identical to TRBD1. The CDR3 has 17 amino acids. V shed 3 bases and J 3 bases; nucleotides not matched to a gene: 15. Germline V lookup: CDR1 SGHRS, CDR2 YFSETQ. CDR3 sequence reads: CASSSALVTGQFYEQYF. DNA of the CDR3: TGCGCCAGCAGCTCTGCACTCGTAACGGGACAGTTCTACGAGCAGTACTTC.

The gene calls are TRBV6-6 and TRBJ1-2, with 8 bases matching TRBD1. Trimming cost V 5 bases and J 9 bases; bases outside gene matches: 2. The CDR3 contains 11 residues. The germline CDR1 and CDR2 sequences are MNHNY and SVGAGI (reference sequence). The CDR3 nucleotides are TGTGCCAGCAGTACAGGGGGAAGCTACACCTTC. Its translation is CASSTGGSYTF.

A few counts support this clone. J is TRBJ2-1 and V is TRBV9; 15 bases align to TRBD2. The CDR3 covers 17 residues. Germline trimming cut 4 bases from V and 4 bases from J; bases unmatched to any gene: 6. In germline, CDR1 is SGDLS, CDR2 YYNGEE. As DNA, the CDR3 is TGTGCCAGCAGCAAACCGGGACTAGCGGGGGGATACAATGAGCAGTTCTTC. Translated, it gives CASSKPGLAGGYNEQFF.

On this clone: A read error may account for a junction end that differs from germline. This specimen includes other DNA sequences encoding the same CDR3. The chain carries TRBV5-1 and TRBJ2-5; D is ambiguous. CDR1 SGHRS and CDR2 YFSETQ come from the germline V gene. The CDR3 contains 13 residues. The CDR3 coding sequence is TGTGCCAGCAGCTTGGATCAACAAGAGACCCAGTACTTC. Its protein product is CASSLDQQETQYF.

This rearrangement joins TRBV27 to TRBJ2-7; 7 bases align to TRBD2. The CDR3 contains 15 residues. Germline V gene sequence: CDR1 MNHEY, CDR2 SMNVEV (reference sequence). The V and J ends lost 4 bases and 3 bases, in that order; junction bases with no gene match: 9. The CDR3 DNA reads TGTGCCAGCAGTTGGAGTCCCGGGGGGTTCTACGAGCAGTACTTC. This gives the protein CASSWSPGGFYEQYF.

This rearrangement joins TRBV5-4 to TRBJ2-7; 10 bases map to TRBD2. Per germline, CDR1 SGHNT and CDR2 YYREEE (reference sequence). The CDR3 runs to 14 residues. The V segment lost 5 bases and the J segment 1 base; nucleotides outside the gene matches: 3. The CDR3 region is CASSGLAASYEQYF. DNA for the CDR3: TGTGCCAGCAGTGGACTAGCGGCTTCCTACGAGCAGTACTTC.

This clone was seen once. The CDR3 here is CASSYRQGRYEQYF. The CDR3 region has the DNA TGTGCCAGCAGTTACCGACAGGGGCGCTACGAGCAGTACTTC. The chain uses TRBV27 and TRBJ2-7, with 8 bases fitting TRBD1. The trim removed 4 bases at V and 3 bases at J, leaving 5 bases unmatched. CDR3 length equals 14 residues. Germline V gives CDR1 MNHEY, CDR2 SMNVEV (reference sequence).

The gene calls are TRBV4-3 and TRBJ2-5; D possibly corresponds to TRBD2 (5 bases). The assigned J gene may be wrong: the sequence end matches TRBJ2-7 better. Germline V CDR1 and CDR2: LGHNA, YSLEER. The CDR3 contains 14 residues. CDR3 in amino acids: CASSQDFGNYEQYF. The DNA of the CDR3 is TGCGCCAGCAGCCAAGATTTCGGGAACTACGAGCAGTACTTC.